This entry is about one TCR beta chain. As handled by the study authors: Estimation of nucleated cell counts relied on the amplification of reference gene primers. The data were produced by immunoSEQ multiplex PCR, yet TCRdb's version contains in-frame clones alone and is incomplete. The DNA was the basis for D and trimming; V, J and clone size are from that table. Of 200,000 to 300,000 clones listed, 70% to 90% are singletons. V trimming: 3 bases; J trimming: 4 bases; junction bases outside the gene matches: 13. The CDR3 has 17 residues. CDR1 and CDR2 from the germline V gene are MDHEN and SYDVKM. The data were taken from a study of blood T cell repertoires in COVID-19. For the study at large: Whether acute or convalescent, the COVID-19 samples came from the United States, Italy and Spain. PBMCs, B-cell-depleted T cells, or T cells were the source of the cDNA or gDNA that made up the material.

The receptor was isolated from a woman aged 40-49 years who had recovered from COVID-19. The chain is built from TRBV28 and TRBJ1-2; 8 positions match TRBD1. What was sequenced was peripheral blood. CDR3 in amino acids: CASSFGWVDRAVYGYTF. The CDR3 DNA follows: TGTGCCAGCAGTTTCGGTTGGGTGGACAGGGCGGTCTATGGCTACACCTTC.